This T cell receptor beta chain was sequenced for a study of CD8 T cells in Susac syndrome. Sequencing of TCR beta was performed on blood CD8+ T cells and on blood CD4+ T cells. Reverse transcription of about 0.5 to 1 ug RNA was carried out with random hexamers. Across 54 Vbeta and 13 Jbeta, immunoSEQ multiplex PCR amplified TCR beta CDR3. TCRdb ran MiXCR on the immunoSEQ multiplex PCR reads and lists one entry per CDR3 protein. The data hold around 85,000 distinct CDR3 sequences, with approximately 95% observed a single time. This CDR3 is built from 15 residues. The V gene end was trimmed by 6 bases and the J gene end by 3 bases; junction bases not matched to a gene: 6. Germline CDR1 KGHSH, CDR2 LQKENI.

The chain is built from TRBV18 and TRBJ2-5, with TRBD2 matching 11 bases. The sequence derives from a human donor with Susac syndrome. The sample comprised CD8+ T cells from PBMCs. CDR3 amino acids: CASSPGLAVEETQYF. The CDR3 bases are TGTGCCAGCTCCCCGGGACTAGCGGTAGAAGAGACCCAGTACTTC.